This T cell receptor beta chain emerged from a study of T-cell memory formation after mild COVID-19. Across the study: TCR clusters were mostly donor specific.

TCRdb passed the 5' RACE reads through MiXCR, listing each CDR3 protein once. The sample yields hundreds of thousands of distinct CDR3 sequences, about 15% seen once. Whole-study findings and limits: The finding that pre-infection memory included some responding clones suggested that cross-reactive memory joined.

Germline CDR1 reads SGHRS; CDR2 reads YFSETQ. The CDR3 is made up of 14 amino acids. The V and J ends lost 1 base and 4 bases respectively, with 10 bases between them. This clonotype was detected a few times. The antigen is unknown. This chain joins TRBV5-1 and TRBJ2-3; D may be TRBD1 or TRBD2 (6 bases each). This clonotype originated in a man in his late teens or twenties who had mild COVID-19 (a few samples of this study predate the infection). Cell type and time point are not known. The sample taken for sequencing was PBMCs or a T cell subset sorted from them (not recorded which). CDR3 nucleotides: TGCGCCAGCAGCTTGACGGGGGCGGCAGATACGCAGTATTTT. Its translation: CASSLTGAADTQYF.